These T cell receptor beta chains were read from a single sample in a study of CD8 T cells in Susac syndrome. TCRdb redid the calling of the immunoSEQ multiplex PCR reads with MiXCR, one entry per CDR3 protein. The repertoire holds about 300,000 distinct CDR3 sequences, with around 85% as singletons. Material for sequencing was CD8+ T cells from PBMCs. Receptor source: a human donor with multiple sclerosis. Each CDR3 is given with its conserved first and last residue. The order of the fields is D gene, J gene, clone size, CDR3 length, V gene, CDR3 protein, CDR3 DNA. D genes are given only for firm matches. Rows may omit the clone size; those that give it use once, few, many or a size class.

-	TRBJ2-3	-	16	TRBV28	CASSFGPGQPEDTQYF	TGTGCCAGCAGTTTTGGCCCGGGCCAACCCGAAGATACGCAGTATTTT
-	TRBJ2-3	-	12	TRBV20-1	CSVPGDTDTQYF	TGCAGTGTACCGGGGGACACAGATACGCAGTATTTT
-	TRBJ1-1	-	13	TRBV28	CASSPLGNAEAFF	TGTGCCAGCAGTCCGCTCGGGAACGCTGAAGCTTTCTTT
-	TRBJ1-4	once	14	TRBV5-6	CASSVESYQEKLFF	TGTGCCAGCAGCGTGGAGAGTTACCAGGAAAAACTGTTTTTT
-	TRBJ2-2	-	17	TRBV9	CASSVPPGSRGTGELFF	TGTGCCAGCAGCGTCCCACCGGGCTCACGGGGCACCGGGGAGCTGTTTTTT
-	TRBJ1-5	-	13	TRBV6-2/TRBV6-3	CASSEGPNQPQHF	TGTGCCAGCAGCGAGGGACCTAATCAGCCCCAGCATTTT
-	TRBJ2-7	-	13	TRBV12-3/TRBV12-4	CASSSGLRYEQYF	TGTGCCAGCAGTTCCGGGCTGAGGTACGAGCAGTACTTC
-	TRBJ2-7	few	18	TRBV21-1	CASSKWISLRRRGYEQYF	TGTGCCAGCAGCAAATGGATTTCACTGAGACGGAGGGGCTACGAGCAGTACTTC
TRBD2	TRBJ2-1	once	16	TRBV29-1	CSFFLAGVHVYNEQFF	TGCAGCTTCTTCCTAGCGGGAGTCCACGTCTACAATGAGCAGTTCTTC
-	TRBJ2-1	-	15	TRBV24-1	CATSDTSLAYNEQFF	TGTGCCACCAGTGATACTAGCCTGGCTTACAATGAGCAGTTCTTC
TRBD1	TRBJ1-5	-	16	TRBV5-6	CASSIGQATSNQPQHF	TGTGCCAGCAGCATAGGACAGGCCACAAGCAATCAGCCCCAGCATTTT
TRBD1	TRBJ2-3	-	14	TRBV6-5	CASTDRGWADTQYF	TGTGCCAGCACCGACAGGGGGTGGGCAGATACGCAGTATTTT
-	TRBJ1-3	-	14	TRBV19	CASKTASSGNTIYF	TGTGCCAGCAAGACAGCCAGCTCTGGAAACACCATATATTTT
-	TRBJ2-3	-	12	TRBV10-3	CAIGGPPDTQYF	TGTGCCATCGGGGGACCTCCAGATACGCAGTATTTT
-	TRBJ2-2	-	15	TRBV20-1	CSARDQRGGTGELFF	TGCAGTGCTAGAGATCAGAGGGGTGGCACCGGGGAGCTGTTTTTT
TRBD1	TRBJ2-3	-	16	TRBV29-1	CSVGDRGFESTDTQYF	TGCAGCGTTGGGGACAGGGGATTTGAAAGCACAGATACGCAGTATTTT
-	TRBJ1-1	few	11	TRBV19	CASSRHTEAFF	TGTGCCAGTAGTAGGCACACTGAAGCTTTCTTT
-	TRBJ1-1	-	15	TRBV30	CAWSATGTKWAEAFF	TGTGCCTGGAGTGCAACCGGGACAAAATGGGCTGAAGCTTTCTTT
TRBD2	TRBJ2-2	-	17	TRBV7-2	CASSLAAGVGWSGELFF	TGTGCCAGCAGCTTAGCAGCGGGAGTTGGTTGGAGCGGGGAGCTGTTTTTT
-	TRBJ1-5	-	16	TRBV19	CASSTFQPYSNQPQHF	TGTGCCAGTAGTACGTTTCAGCCTTATAGCAATCAGCCCCAGCATTTT
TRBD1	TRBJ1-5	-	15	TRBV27	CASSLNRGSGQPQHF	TGTGCCAGCAGTTTAAACAGGGGGTCTGGTCAGCCCCAGCATTTT
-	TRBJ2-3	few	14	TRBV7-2	CASSLGDFQDTQYF	TGTGCCAGCAGCTTAGGGGACTTCCAAGATACGCAGTATTTT
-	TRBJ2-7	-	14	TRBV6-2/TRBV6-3	CASSSSSGSHEQYF	TGTGCCAGCAGCTCCTCCTCAGGGAGCCACGAGCAGTACTTC